This T cell receptor (beta chain) was profiled in a study of spatial heterogeneity in lung cancer (dated by TCRdb to 2018 to 2020). Describing the broader study: More beta-chain than alpha-chain transcripts were consistently detected, likely reflecting higher beta-chain transcript abundance. In the raw uncorrected reads, each unique combination of TCR and UMI appeared more than ten times on average. TCR alpha and beta repertoires were quantitatively compared across multiple tumor regions, matched nontumor lung and blood in non-small cell lung cancer. TCR repertoire features were related to nonsynonymous mutation counts determined by whole-exome sequencing of tumor tissue. Both alpha and beta chains were TCR-sequenced in 210 or so tumor regions, fewer than 80 matched nontumor lung samples and 45 to 60 PBMC samples obtained at surgery. Broader findings and caveats from the paper: Ubiquitous expanded tumor TCRs were found in blood more often at tumor resection than at routine follow-up. Additional single-cell paired TCR alpha and beta sequencing was considered necessary to confirm, at a functional level, the hypothesis that regional TCRs recognize regional mutations.

V is shortened by 0 bases, J by 5 bases, and the region joining them spans 10 bases. Looking up the germline V gene (reference sequence) yields CDR1 LGHDT and CDR2 YNNKEL. From its cysteine to its phenylalanine, the CDR3 spans 14 amino acids. The retained sequence is limited to the CDR3, 42 bases, with the frame set at the first base. This specimen's time point label, interpreted: sample taken at primary tumor resection. Whole RNA extracted from tumor and nontumor lung tissue, or from cryopreserved PBMC samples, was used for TCR sequencing without cell sorting. Donors were 72 patients with early-stage, untreated non-small cell lung cancer from the lung TRACERx cohort. Patients were selected for TCR sequencing only if sufficient RNA was available from at least two tumor regions. There are a few counts of this clonotype. Its binding antigen is unknown. Within one base of it there is no much larger clone, and no base qualities were kept.

Libraries were constructed by 5' RACE. For sequencing, a NextSeq 500 was employed. The TCR library protocol attached a unique molecular identifier to each TCR cDNA molecule to allow correction of PCR and sequencing errors. The source study handled its data this way. TCR identification, UMI-based error correction and CDR3 extraction were all carried out with Decombinator tools. TCRs above a frequency of 2 per 1,000, corresponding to the top 1% of the tumor frequency distribution, were defined as expanded. Rényi diversity was computed with the R vegan package after subsampling each repertoire 100 times to 5,000 TCRs. To build CDR3 similarity networks, amino acid triplet string-kernel similarity was used, and CDR3s were connected when their pairwise similarity was above 0.82. TCRdb trimmed public reads at Q25 via fastp, called clones via MiXCR and kept in-frame beta chains. One record per CDR3 amino acid sequence lists the most common genes and DNA. These V and J calls rely on TCRdb rather than the paper's analysis. This sample is represented by around 60,000 distinct CDR3 sequences; 7.5% to 9% of them were singletons. The ten largest account for roughly 16% of the sample.

The rearrangement combines TRBV3-1 with TRBJ1-1; 5 matching bases give a weak D call of TRBD1. The source material was PBMCs, sampled at surgery. This clonotype originated in a female donor with early-stage non-small cell lung cancer. CDR3 loop: CASSQEAPGTEAFF. The nucleotide sequence reads as follows: TGTGCCAGCAGCCAAGAAGCGCCAGGGACTGAAGCTTTCTTT.